This T cell receptor (beta chain) is drawn from a study of technical replicates of blood from a few donors. Germline CDR1 SGDLS, CDR2 YYNGEE. V gave up 4 bases and J gave up 6 bases; unmatched junction bases: 1. The CDR3 length is 12 residues. TCRdb keeps only in-frame clones here, not all; method: immunoSEQ multiplex PCR. The sample holds roughly 85,000 clones, 94% seen once. The gene calls are TRBV9 and TRBJ1-1; TRBD1 matches 9 bases. The sequencing input was T cells isolated from PBMCs. This TCR was recovered from a human donor in good health. CDR3 DNA: TGTGCCAGCAGCAGGACAGGGGCTGAAGCTTTCTTT. Translated, it gives CASSRTGAEAFF.